One sample yielded the 6 T cell receptor beta chains listed below, sequenced in a study of T cell changes during pregnancy in multiple sclerosis. Produced via immunoSEQ multiplex PCR; TCRdb's table is partial and in-frame only. The table includes some 36,000 clones, more than 75% detected once. The sequencing here drew on CD4+ T cells from peripheral blood mononuclear cells, taken in the second trimester of pregnancy. The receptor set was obtained from a female donor in good health, enrolled as a control in a pregnancy study.

This clone was counted a few times. This chain uses TRBV30 with TRBJ2-7; possible D gene TRBD1, 5 bases. The length of the CDR3 is 15 residues. CDR1 and CDR2 from the germline V gene are GTSNPN and SVGIG (reference sequence). Trimming removed 2 bases from V and 2 bases from J, with 16 bases in between. The CDR3 protein is CAWSPQARVAYEQYF. DNA of the CDR3: TGTGCCTGGAGTCCACAGGCCAGGGTTGCCTACGAGCAGTACTTC. The full variable domain, completed using reference TRBV30 and TRBJ2-7, is SQTIHQWPATLVQPVGSPLSLECTVEGTSNPNLYWYRQAAGRGLQLLFYSVGIGQISSEVPQNLSASRPQDRQFILSSKKLLLSDSGFYLCAWSPQARVAYEQYFGPGTRLTVT.

The V gene is TRBV23-1, the J gene TRBJ1-3; no clear D. TRBV23-1 qualifies as an ORF whose function is uncertain. V was pared by 6 bases and J by 0 bases, with 15 bases between. The CDR3 covers 16 residues. CDR3 in DNA: TGCGCCAGCAGCCCTCCCCTGGGCGACTCTGGAAACACCATATATTTT. This translates into CASSPPLGDSGNTIYF.

The V call is TRBV5-4, the J call TRBJ1-5; D may be TRBD1 (6 bases). V was shortened by 0 bases and J by 7 bases, with 17 bases between the two germline ends. CDR1 and CDR2 from the germline V gene are SGHNT and YYREEE (reference sequence). This CDR3 contains 16 residues. DNA for the CDR3: TGTGCCAGCAGCTTGGTCACAGGGTTAATGGGACAGCCCCAGCATTTT. Translation gives CASSLVTGLMGQPQHF.

The V call is TRBV19, the J call TRBJ1-4, with 7 bases that match TRBD1. Unmatched junction bases numbered 14, after V lost 11 bases and J lost 2 bases. Germline V gene lookup returns CDR1 LNHDA and CDR2 SQIVND (reference sequence). This CDR3 contains 16 residues. The CDR3 DNA is TGTGCCTCAAACGACAGGGCATTGGGGACTAATGAAAAACTGTTTTTT. This codes for CASNDRALGTNEKLFF.

V is TRBV11-3 and J is TRBJ2-3; 8 nucleotides agree with TRBD1. CDR3 length: 15 residues. Trimming removed 5 bases from V and 5 bases from J; junction bases left unmatched: 9. In germline, CDR1 is SGHNT, CDR2 YENEEA. CDR3 in amino acids: CASSPRQGKLDTQYF. The CDR3 DNA is TGTGCCAGCAGCCCCAGACAGGGGAAATTAGATACGCAGTATTTT.

The V and J genes are TRBV23-1 and TRBJ1-1, with D tentatively TRBD1 (6 bases). TRBV23-1 belongs to the ORF category, with a function that is uncertain. Trimming pared 3 bases from V and 8 bases from J, leaving 16 bases between. This CDR3 is built from 14 residues. Here the CDR3 reads CASSHPNPGTEAFF. For the CDR3, the DNA is TGCGCCAGCAGTCATCCAAACCCCGGGACAGAAGCTTTCTTT.